This is a list of T cell receptor beta chains from one sample in a study of read filtering for tumor transcriptome and immune sequencing. One entry per CDR3 protein, called by TCRdb with MiXCR from the reads. The table shows around 65,000 distinct CDR3 sequences, with roughly 19% occurring only once. Sequenced sample: a population of CD138-negative cells sorted from bone marrow. The receptors originated from a donor older than 35 with multiple myeloma. Each CDR3 is given with its conserved first and last residue. D genes are given only for firm matches. A clone size is listed for some rows: how often the clone was seen (once, few, many), or a class if it is expanded.

d_gene | abundance | j_gene | v_gene | CDR3nt | CDR3aa
TRBD2 | few | TRBJ2-1 | TRBV7-2 | TGTGCCAGCAGCTACCGCGGACTAGCGGGCGCCTACAATGAGCAGTTCTTC | CASSYRGLAGAYNEQFF
TRBD2 | . | TRBJ2-7 | TRBV7-3 | TGTGCCAGGTATCCGGGACTAGTCTACGAGCAGTACTTC | CARYPGLVYEQYF
. | . | TRBJ2-2 | TRBV29-1 | TGCAGCGTTGAGGCGGCAGGGGTGGGCACCGGGGAGCTGTTTTTT | CSVEAAGVGTGELFF
TRBD2 | many | TRBJ2-3 | TRBV29-1 | TGCAGCGCCCGGGGGGGCAGGAAAAGCACAGATACGCAGTATTTT | CSARGGRKSTDTQYF
TRBD1 | . | TRBJ1-4 | TRBV30 | TGTGCCTGGAGTTACCGGGACAGGGACGAAAAACTGTTTTTT | CAWSYRDRDEKLFF
. | many | TRBJ2-3 | TRBV2 | TGTGCCAGCAGTGTAGTTGCAGATACGCAGTATTTT | CASSVVADTQYF
. | many | TRBJ1-1 | TRBV12-3/TRBV12-4 | TGTGCCAGCAGAAAAGACACTTTCGGAGCTTTCTTT | CASRKDTFGAFF
. | few | TRBJ1-2 | TRBV7-9 | TGTGCCAGCAGCTTTAACACACCTAACTATGGCTACACCTTC | CASSFNTPNYGYTF
TRBD2 | many | TRBJ2-5 | TRBV6-5 | TGTGCCAGCAGTCGTGGTGGGACTAGCCAAGAGACCCAGTACTTC | CASSRGGTSQETQYF
TRBD2 | few | TRBJ2-1 | TRBV11-2 | TGTGCCAGCAGCTTAGGTACTAGCGGGAGTTTCTACAATGAGCAGTTCTTC | CASSLGTSGSFYNEQFF
. | few | TRBJ2-5 | TRBV27 | TGTGCCAGCAGTCCGGATTACGAAGAGACCCAGTACTTC | CASSPDYEETQYF
. | many | TRBJ2-7 | TRBV28 | TGTGCCAGCAGTAGGGGGAAGCGGGGCTCCTACGAGCAGTACTTC | CASSRGKRGSYEQYF
. | . | TRBJ1-1 | TRBV7-9 | TGTGCCAGCAGCTTAGCGGCTTGGTACCGGGGTAACGCTGAAGCTTTCTTT | CASSLAAWYRGNAEAFF
. | . | TRBJ2-5 | TRBV20-1 | TGCAGTGCTAATGTGGCTGTGGGCGGAGAGACCCAGTACTTC | CSANVAVGGETQYF
. | many | TRBJ2-5 | TRBV29-1 | TGCAGCGTTGAACTAAGGGAGACCCAGTACTTC | CSVELRETQYF